The 25 T cell receptor beta chains given below trace back to one sample, sequenced in a study of T cell repertoires in cytomegalovirus infection. TCRdb re-called the reads with MiXCR, one entry per CDR3 protein. The top ten hold about 3% of the sample, which has over 150,000 distinct CDR3 sequences, under 25% seen once. Material for sequencing was PBMCs. These receptors all come from a human donor in good health (CMV status not recorded). Some clones in this sample may be carry-over from other donors' samples.

The chain is built from TRBV5-1 and TRBJ1-2, with D possibly TRBD1 on 5 matching bases. Trimming cost V 1 base and J 2 bases, with 12 bases left between them. This CDR3 is built from 15 residues. The germline gives CDR1 SGHRS, CDR2 YFSETQ. The CDR3 region is CASSLRLGENYGYTF. CDR3 nucleotide sequence: TGCGCCAGCAGCTTGAGATTGGGGGAGAACTATGGCTACACCTTC.

The rearrangement links TRBV7-4 to TRBJ2-3, with 9 bases matching TRBD1. V lost 5 bases to trimming and J lost 3 bases; unmatched junction nucleotides: 6. This CDR3 region has 15 residues. Looked up from germline, CDR1 is SGHVT and CDR2 is SQSDAQ. The CDR3 loop is CASSEMGQGTDTQYF. In DNA, the CDR3 is TGTGCCAGCAGCGAAATGGGACAGGGTACAGATACGCAGTATTTT.

This clonotype has ten or more counts. The CDR3 loop is CASAKQGARDTQYF. As DNA, the CDR3 is TGTGCCAGCGCCAAACAGGGGGCGAGAGATACGCAGTATTTT. The rearrangement joins TRBV12-3 or TRBV12-4 to TRBJ2-3, with 9 bases matching TRBD1. V shed 8 bases, J shed 5 bases, and the junction held 8 bases outside the gene matches. The CDR3 has 14 residues.

The J gene is TRBJ2-2, the V gene TRBV7-3, with 10 nucleotides matching TRBD1. In germline, CDR1 is SGHTA, CDR2 FQGTGA. This CDR3 contains 17 residues. V lost 1 base to trimming and J lost 6 bases; unmatched junction nucleotides: 8. CDR3 DNA: TGTGCCAGCAGCTTAATCGGACAGGGGGGTCGAGCCGGGGAGCTGTTTTTT. As protein: CASSLIGQGGRAGELFF.

The chain has TRBV6-6 and TRBJ2-1; D is ambiguous. Between the trimmed V and J ends, which lost 6 bases and 5 bases, there was a span of 17 bases. Looked up from germline, CDR1 is MNHNY and CDR2 is SVGAGI (reference sequence). The CDR3 contains 15 residues. The CDR3 loop is CASSHRRLNNNEQFF. The CDR3 DNA reads TGTGCCAGCAGCCATCGGCGACTGAACAACAATGAGCAGTTCTTC.

This clonotype has only one observation. A junction boundary mismatches the germline segment, possibly from a read error. V gene TRBV19 combines with J gene TRBJ1-2; D ambiguous. The germline V gene encodes CDR1 LNHDA and CDR2 SQIVND (reference sequence). The CDR3 sequence is 14 residues long. The CDR3 loop reads CARSILQPNYGYTF. CDR3 DNA sequence: TGTGCCCGTAGTATATTACAACCTAACTATGGCTACACCTTC.

With respect to this clonotype: Germline and junction disagree at one end, which may indicate a read error. V gene TRBV6-5 combines with J gene TRBJ2-7, with 10 positions matching TRBD1. Germline assignment: CDR1 MNHEY and CDR2 SVGAGI. The length of the CDR3 is 15 residues. The CDR3 protein is CVSSIRDRGSYEQYF. DNA for the CDR3: TGTGTCAGCAGTATCCGGGACAGGGGCTCCTACGAGCAGTACTTC.

There are many counts of this clonotype. CDR3 sequence reads: CASSLVDFSEQYF. CDR3 DNA sequence: TGTGCCAGCAGCTTAGTAGACTTCTCCGAGCAGTACTTC. The chain couples TRBV7-2 to TRBJ2-7; unclear D gene. The CDR3 consists of 13 residues. V was shortened by 1 base and J by 6 bases, with 10 bases between the two germline ends. The germline V gene encodes CDR1 SGHTA and CDR2 FQGNSA.

A few counts support this clonotype. The genes are TRBV4-3 and TRBJ2-1, with 12 bases lining up with TRBD2. The V gene end was trimmed by 2 bases and the J gene end by 7 bases; junction bases not matched to a gene: 12. Germline V CDR1 and CDR2: LGHNA, YSLEER. The CDR3 spans 18 residues. The CDR3 loop reads CASSQRLAGGPDSNEQFF. The CDR3 nucleotides read TGCGCCAGCAGCCAAAGGCTAGCGGGAGGGCCAGATTCAAATGAGCAGTTCTTC.

The V call is TRBV19, the J call TRBJ1-6; D perhaps matches TRBD1 (5 bases). The CDR3 runs to 14 residues. V lost 5 bases, J lost 7 bases, and 12 bases lay in between. Germline-derived CDR1 and CDR2 are LNHDA and SQIVND (reference sequence). CDR3 sequence reads: CASSVLGGNSPLHF. CDR3 bases: TGTGCCAGTAGTGTTCTTGGGGGGAATTCACCCCTCCACTTT.

In this sample, this clonotype turned up a few times. The CDR3 coding sequence is TGTGCCAGCAGCTTTAGCGGGGGGGCGAGCAACGAGCAGTACTTC. Translation gives CASSFSGGASNEQYF. This sequence joins TRBV11-2 and TRBJ2-7; 11 bases line up with TRBD2. The length of the CDR3 is 15 residues. With 3 bases clipped from V and 5 bases from J, the junction kept 6 bases outside the gene matches. Germline V lookup: CDR1 SGHAT, CDR2 FQNNGV.

At least ten counts were recorded for this clonotype. The chain employs TRBV2 and TRBJ1-1; D is ambiguous. The CDR3 has 14 amino acids. Germline values: CDR1 SNHLY, CDR2 FYNNEI. Trimming left V 0 bases short and J 1 base short, with 6 bases between. The CDR3 sequence: CASSEAGQNTEAFF. The CDR3 nucleotides are TGTGCCAGCAGTGAAGCAGGGCAGAACACTGAAGCTTTCTTT.

The V gene is TRBV19, the J gene TRBJ1-2; 9 nucleotides align to TRBD1. The CDR3 has 13 residues. The germline V gene encodes CDR1 LNHDA and CDR2 SQIVND (reference sequence). With 4 bases clipped from V and 9 bases from J, the junction kept 6 bases outside the gene matches. The CDR3 is CASSTPGQGSYTF. CDR3 sequence (DNA): TGTGCCAGTAGTACACCGGGACAGGGTAGCTACACCTTC.

The chain uses TRBV7-2 and TRBJ2-7; possibly TRBD2 for D (6 bases). The CDR3 covers 16 residues. V was pared by 5 bases and J by 0 bases, with 17 bases between. The germline CDR1 and CDR2 sequences are SGHTA and FQGNSA. This CDR3 is CASSLGRERASYEQYF. The CDR3 region has the DNA TGTGCCAGCAGCCTAGGCCGCGAGCGGGCCTCCTACGAGCAGTACTTC.

This clonotype appeared a few times. The gene calls are TRBV5-1 and TRBJ1-1, with TRBD1 identical over 7 bases. The J segment lost 4 bases and the V segment lost 0 bases, leaving 6 bases of the junction unmatched. This CDR3 region has 15 residues. Germline CDR1 reads SGHRS; CDR2 reads YFSETQ. Here the CDR3 DNA reads TGCGCCAGCAGCTTGGCCGGAAAGGGGGCCACTGAAGCTTTCTTT. Translating gives CASSLAGKGATEAFF.

This clonotype has ten or more counts. The CDR3 DNA sequence: TGCGCCAGCAGCCAAGTCCCCGGAGAAGGGGAAAAACTGTTTTTT. Encoded protein: CASSQVPGEGEKLFF. V usage is TRBV4-1 and J usage is TRBJ1-4; the D is unclear. The germline V gene encodes CDR1 MGHRA and CDR2 YSYEKL. The V end was cut by 1 base, the J end by 8 bases, with 14 bases between. This CDR3 has 15 residues.

The table lists this clonotype with many counts. The chain uses TRBV7-8 and TRBJ2-1, with 8 bases aligning to TRBD1. This CDR3 region has 15 residues. Trimming cost V 5 bases and J 7 bases; bases outside gene matches: 10. CDR1 is SGHVS and CDR2 is FQNEAQ in the germline V gene. This CDR3 is CASSPGQGRRNEQFF. For the CDR3, the DNA is TGTGCCAGCAGCCCAGGACAGGGTAGGCGGAATGAGCAGTTCTTC.

Many counts were recorded for this clonotype. CDR3: CASSLAVGGREAFF. CDR3 DNA sequence: TGTGCCAGCAGCTTAGCGGTGGGGGGCCGTGAAGCTTTCTTT. This chain connects TRBV7-2 to TRBJ1-1; possibly TRBD1 for D (6 bases). Trimming pared 0 bases from V and 7 bases from J, leaving 12 bases between. Germline V gene lookup returns CDR1 SGHTA and CDR2 FQGNSA. CDR3 length equals 14 residues.

A word on this clonotype: This sequence may be a read error, since a much larger clone differs from it by one base. This sequence joins TRBV6-6 and TRBJ1-2; a possible D gene is TRBD1 (6 bases). Germline V gene sequence: CDR1 MNHNY, CDR2 SVGAGI (reference sequence). This CDR3 contains 13 residues. V was cut by 5 bases and J by 7 bases, with 14 bases left in between. The CDR3 DNA reads as TGTGCCAGCAGTGCTGGGGGGGCGACTGGCTACACCTTC. Protein product: CASSAGGATGYTF.

This clonotype has only a few counts. The chain is built from TRBV6-5 and TRBJ2-1, with 10 positions matching TRBD2. Germline V CDR1 and CDR2: MNHEY, SVGAGI. The CDR3 length is 15 residues. The ends lost 4 bases at V and 7 bases at J; junction bases unmatched: 7. CDR3 loop: CASSWTSGGDNEQFF. The DNA of the CDR3 is TGTGCCAGCAGTTGGACTAGCGGAGGCGATAATGAGCAGTTCTTC.

This clonotype was seen a few times. This sequence joins TRBV10-3 and TRBJ2-5, with a weak D call TRBD2 (7 bases). This CDR3 region has 15 residues. CDR1 is ENHRY and CDR2 is SYGVKD in the germline V gene. V lost 4 bases, J lost 5 bases, and 17 bases lay in between. CDR3 sequence: CAISAAGAEVETQYF. In nucleotides, the CDR3 is TGTGCCATCAGTGCCGCGGGGGCCGAAGTCGAGACCCAGTACTTC.

At least ten counts were recorded for this clonotype. The chain is built from TRBV7-8 and TRBJ1-5; 12 nucleotides align to TRBD1. Trimming cost V 5 bases and J 5 bases; bases outside gene matches: 4. This CDR3 region has 15 residues. Germline loops: CDR1 SGHVS, CDR2 FQNEAQ. The CDR3 here is CASSRDRGRDQPQHF. DNA of the CDR3: TGTGCCAGCAGCCGGGACAGGGGGCGCGATCAGCCCCAGCATTTT.

This clonotype was picked up many times. V gene TRBV7-2 combines with J gene TRBJ1-2, with D maybe TRBD1 (5 bases). The length of the CDR3 is 16 residues. Germline V gene lookup returns CDR1 SGHTA and CDR2 FQGNSA. V lost 5 bases, J lost 4 bases, and 20 bases lay in between. This CDR3 reads CASSPSIRPRGYGYTF. The CDR3 DNA reads as TGTGCCAGCAGCCCCTCCATCAGGCCGAGGGGCTATGGCTACACCTTC.

In its sample, this clonotype was seen many times. V gene TRBV2 combines with J gene TRBJ2-2, with D perhaps being TRBD1 or TRBD2 (5 bases each). Germline V gene sequence: CDR1 SNHLY, CDR2 FYNNEI. The CDR3 loop spans 14 amino acids. V lost 6 bases and J 4 bases, leaving 12 bases between the germline ends. The CDR3 here is CASSQLGGTGELFF. Written as DNA, the CDR3 is TGTGCCAGCAGCCAACTTGGGGGCACCGGGGAGCTGTTTTTT.

The V and J genes are TRBV27 and TRBJ1-6; maybe TRBD1 (5 bases). The CDR3 runs to 13 residues. The V gene's germline CDR1 is MNHEY and CDR2 SMNVEV (reference sequence). V was trimmed by 6 bases and J by 10 bases, leaving 13 bases between them. CDR3 in DNA: TGTGCCAGCAGCCCCTCAGGGCAATCACCCCTCCACTTT. Its translation: CASSPSGQSPLHF.